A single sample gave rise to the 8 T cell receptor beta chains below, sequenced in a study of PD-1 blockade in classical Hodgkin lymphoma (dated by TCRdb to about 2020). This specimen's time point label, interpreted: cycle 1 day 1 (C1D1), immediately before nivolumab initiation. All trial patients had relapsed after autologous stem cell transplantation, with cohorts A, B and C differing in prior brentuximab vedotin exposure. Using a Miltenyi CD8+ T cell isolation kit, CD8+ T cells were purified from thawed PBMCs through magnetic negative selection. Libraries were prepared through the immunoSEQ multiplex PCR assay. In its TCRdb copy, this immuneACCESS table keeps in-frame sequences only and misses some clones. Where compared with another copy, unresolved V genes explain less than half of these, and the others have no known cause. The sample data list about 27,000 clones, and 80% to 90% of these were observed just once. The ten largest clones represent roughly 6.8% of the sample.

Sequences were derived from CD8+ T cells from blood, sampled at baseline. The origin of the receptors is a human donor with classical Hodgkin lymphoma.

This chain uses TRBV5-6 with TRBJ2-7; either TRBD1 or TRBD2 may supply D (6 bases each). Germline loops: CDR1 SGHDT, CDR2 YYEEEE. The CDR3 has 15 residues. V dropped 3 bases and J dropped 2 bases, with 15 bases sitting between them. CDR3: CASSSPPGGTYEQYF. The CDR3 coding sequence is TGTGCCAGCAGCTCGCCCCCCGGGGGCACCTACGAGCAGTACTTC.

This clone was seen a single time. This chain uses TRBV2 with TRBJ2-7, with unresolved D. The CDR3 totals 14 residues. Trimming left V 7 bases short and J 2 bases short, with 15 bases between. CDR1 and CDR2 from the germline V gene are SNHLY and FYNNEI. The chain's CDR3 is CASNGERQPYEQYF. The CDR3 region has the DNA TGTGCCAGCAATGGAGAGAGACAACCCTACGAGCAGTACTTC.

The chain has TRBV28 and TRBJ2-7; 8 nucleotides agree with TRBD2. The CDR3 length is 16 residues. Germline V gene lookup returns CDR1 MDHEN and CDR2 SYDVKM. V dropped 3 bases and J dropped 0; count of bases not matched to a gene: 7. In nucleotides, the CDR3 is TGTGCCAGCAGTTTGCTTACGGGAGGGTTCTCCTACGAGCAGTACTTC. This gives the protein CASSLLTGGFSYEQYF.

The CDR3 DNA is TGTGCCAGCAGCGACGGACATTTGGGGCTGGATTCCCTCCACTTT. This gives the protein CASSDGHLGLDSLHF. The gene calls are TRBV2 and TRBJ1-6; TRBD1 might be the D (5 bases). Germline CDR1 SNHLY, CDR2 FYNNEI. The CDR3 covers 15 residues. Trimming cost V 6 bases and J 14 bases, with 23 bases left between them.

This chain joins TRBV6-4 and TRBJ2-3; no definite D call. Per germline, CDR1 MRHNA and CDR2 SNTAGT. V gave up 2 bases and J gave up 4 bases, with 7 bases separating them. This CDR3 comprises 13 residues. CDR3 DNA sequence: TGTGCCAGCAGTGACGCAGTTTCAGATACGCAGTATTTT. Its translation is CASSDAVSDTQYF.

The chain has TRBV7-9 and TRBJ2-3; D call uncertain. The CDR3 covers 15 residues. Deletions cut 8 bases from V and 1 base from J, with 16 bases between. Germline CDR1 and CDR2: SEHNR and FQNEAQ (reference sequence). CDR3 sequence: CASGPPVTRTDTQYF. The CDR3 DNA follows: TGTGCCAGCGGACCCCCCGTAACTCGCACAGATACGCAGTATTTT.

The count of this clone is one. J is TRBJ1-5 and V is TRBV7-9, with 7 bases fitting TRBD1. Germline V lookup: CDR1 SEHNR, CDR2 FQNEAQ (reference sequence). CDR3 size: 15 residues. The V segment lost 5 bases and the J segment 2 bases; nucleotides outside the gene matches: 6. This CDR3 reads CASSQQGVGNQPQHF. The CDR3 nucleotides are TGTGCCAGCAGCCAGCAGGGGGTCGGCAATCAGCCCCAGCATTTT.

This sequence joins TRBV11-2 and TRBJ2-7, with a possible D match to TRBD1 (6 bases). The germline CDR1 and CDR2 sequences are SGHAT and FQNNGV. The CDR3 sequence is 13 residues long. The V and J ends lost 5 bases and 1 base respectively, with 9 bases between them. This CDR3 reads CASSIGQSYEQYF. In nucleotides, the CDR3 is TGTGCCAGCAGCATAGGACAGTCCTACGAGCAGTACTTC.